The entry that follows covers one T cell receptor (beta chain) sequence. V trimming: 2 bases; J trimming: 6 bases; junction bases outside the gene matches: 4. The V gene's germline CDR1 is MDHEN and CDR2 SYDVKM. The CDR3 spans 14 residues. The sample belongs to a study of OX40 agonist ivuxolimab in advanced cancers. Study summary: An anti-OX40 (CD134) antibody with agonistic activity, ivuxolimab, was administered to patients.

The data were produced by immunoSEQ multiplex PCR, yet TCRdb's version contains in-frame clones alone and is incomplete. The sample has some 74,000 clones; about 85% are singletons. This TCR came from an adult with an advanced solid tumor such as melanoma, head and neck, liver or kidney cancer. This sample comprised CD4+ or CD8+ T cells sorted from blood, obtained in a trial of the OX40 agonist ivuxolimab. This chain links TRBV28 with TRBJ2-7, with TRBD1 matching over 10 bases. The CDR3 nucleotides read TGTGCCAGCAGTTTAACCAGGACAGGGGGCGAGCAGTACTTC. Amino acids: CASSLTRTGGEQYF.